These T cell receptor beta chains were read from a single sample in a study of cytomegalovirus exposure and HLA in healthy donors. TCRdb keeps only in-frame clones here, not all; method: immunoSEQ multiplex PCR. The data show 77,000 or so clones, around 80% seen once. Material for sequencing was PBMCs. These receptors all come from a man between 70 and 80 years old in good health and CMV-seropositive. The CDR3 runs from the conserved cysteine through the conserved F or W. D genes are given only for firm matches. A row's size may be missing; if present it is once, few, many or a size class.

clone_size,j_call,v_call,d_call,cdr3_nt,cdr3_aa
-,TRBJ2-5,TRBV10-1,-,TGCGCCAGCAGCCCACGACTAGGGCAAGAGACCCAGTACTTC,CASSPRLGQETQYF
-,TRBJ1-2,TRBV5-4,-,TGTGCCAGCAGCTCCGCATCCAGCCCGGGTAACTATGGCTACACCTTC,CASSSASSPGNYGYTF
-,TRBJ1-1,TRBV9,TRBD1,TGTGCCAGCAGCGTAGGCCAGGGGGCGATAAACACTGAAGCTTTCTTT,CASSVGQGAINTEAFF
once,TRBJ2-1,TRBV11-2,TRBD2,TGTGCCAGCAGCTTAGGGGCTAGCGGGACGAGCTCCTACAATGAGCAGTTCTTC,CASSLGASGTSSYNEQFF
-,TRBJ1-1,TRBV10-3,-,TGTGCCATCAGGAAGGTGGGGGGTGAAGCTTTCTTT,CAIRKVGGEAFF
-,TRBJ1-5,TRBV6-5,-,TGTGCCAGCTTACAGCCTCTTCAGCCCCAGCATTTT,CASLQPLQPQHF
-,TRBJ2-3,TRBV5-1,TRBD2,TGCGCCAGCAGCTCCCCAAGTCAGGGGACTAGCCGTCAGGATACGCAGTATTTT,CASSSPSQGTSRQDTQYF
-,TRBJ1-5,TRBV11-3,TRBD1,TGTGCCAGCAGACACACCCGGGACAGGGAATGGAGCAATCAGCCCCAGCATTTT,CASRHTRDREWSNQPQHF
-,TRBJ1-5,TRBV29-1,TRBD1,TGCAGCGTCCAGACCGACAGGGTGGGTCAGCCCCAGCATTTT,CSVQTDRVGQPQHF
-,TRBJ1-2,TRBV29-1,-,TGCAGCGTTTTCGGGACATTTGGCTACACCTTC,CSVFGTFGYTF
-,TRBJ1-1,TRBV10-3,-,TGTGCCATCACCGAGGGTGAACTCATGAACACTGAAGCTTTCTTT,CAITEGELMNTEAFF
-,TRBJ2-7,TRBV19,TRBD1,TGTGCCAGTAGTCAGACAGGGGCGAAGTTCTACGAGCAGTACTTC,CASSQTGAKFYEQYF
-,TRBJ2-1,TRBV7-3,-,TGTGCCAGCAGCTTAATTCGTTCCTCCTACAATGAGCAGTTCTTC,CASSLIRSSYNEQFF
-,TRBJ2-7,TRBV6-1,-,TGTGCCAGCAGTGAAATTCGGGTATCCTACCCTTACGAGCAGTACTTC,CASSEIRVSYPYEQYF
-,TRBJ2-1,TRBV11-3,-,TGTGCCAGCAGCTTAGCAGGGAACAATGAGCAGTTCTTC,CASSLAGNNEQFF
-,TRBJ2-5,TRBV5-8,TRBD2,TGTGCCAGCGGAACTAGCGGGGGGATACAGGAGACCCAGTACTTC,CASGTSGGIQETQYF
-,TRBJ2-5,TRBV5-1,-,TGCGCCAGCAGCTTGGTTGGGACTGCAGAGACCCAGTACTTC,CASSLVGTAETQYF
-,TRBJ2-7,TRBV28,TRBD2,TGTGCCAGCAGTTTATTAGCGGGAGCCAACGAGCAGTACTTC,CASSLLAGANEQYF
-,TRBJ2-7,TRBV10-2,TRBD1,TGCGCCAGCAGTGAGTTTTCGCGGACAGGGTTCTCCTACGAGCAGTACTTC,CASSEFSRTGFSYEQYF
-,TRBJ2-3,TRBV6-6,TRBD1,TGTGCCAGCAGACCGGGACAGGGGTACAAGTATTTT,CASRPGQGYKYF
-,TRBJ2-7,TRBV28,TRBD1,TGTGCCTCCAAGGGGGCCGCCATCAACTACGAGCAGTACTTC,CASKGAAINYEQYF
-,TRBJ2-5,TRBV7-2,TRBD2,TGTGCCAGCAGCTTGCTAGGACTAGCGGGGGGGCTGGAGACCCAGTACTTC,CASSLLGLAGGLETQYF
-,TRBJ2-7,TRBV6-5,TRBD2,TGTGCCAGCAATGCCGGGGGGAGCTCCTACGAGCAGTACTTC,CASNAGGSSYEQYF
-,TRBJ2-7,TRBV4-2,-,TGTGCCAGCAGCCCGACAGTACAGGTCACCTACGAGCAGTACTTC,CASSPTVQVTYEQYF
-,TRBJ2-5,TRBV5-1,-,TGCGCCAGCAGCTTGGACACCAACCAAGAGACCCAGTACTTC,CASSLDTNQETQYF
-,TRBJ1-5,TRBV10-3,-,TGTGCCATCAGTGATTCGGGGTGGGGCAATCAGCCCCAGCATTTT,CAISDSGWGNQPQHF
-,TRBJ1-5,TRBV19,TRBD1,TGTGCCAGTAGTTTACAGGGGCATCAGCCCCAGCATTTT,CASSLQGHQPQHF
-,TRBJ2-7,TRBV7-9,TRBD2,TGTGCCAGCAGCTTAGGACTAGCGGGGACCTACGAGCAGTACTTC,CASSLGLAGTYEQYF
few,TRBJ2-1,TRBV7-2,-,TGTGCCAGCAGCTTAGGGGGAGCGAACTTTGAGCAGTTCTTC,CASSLGGANFEQFF
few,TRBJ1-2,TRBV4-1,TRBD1,TGCGCCAGCAGCCAGGGGAACAGGGGGCTGAACTATGGCTACACCTTC,CASSQGNRGLNYGYTF
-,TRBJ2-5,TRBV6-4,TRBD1,TGTGCCAGGAGTTACCGGGACAGGGAAATCCAAGAGACCCAGTACTTC,CARSYRDREIQETQYF
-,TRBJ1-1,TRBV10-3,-,TGTGCCATCAGGGGGAACAGGGAAGCTTTCTTT,CAIRGNREAFF
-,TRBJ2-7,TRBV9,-,TGTGCCAGCAGTGGGAGCGGGCAAACCTACGAGCAGTACTTC,CASSGSGQTYEQYF
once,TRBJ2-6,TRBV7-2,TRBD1,TGTGCCAGCAGCACTAGGACAGGGGTCACCTCTGGGGCCAACGTCCTGACTTTC,CASSTRTGVTSGANVLTF
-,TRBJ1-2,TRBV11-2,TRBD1,TGTGCCAGCAGCTACCAGGGGGCCGCCTGGGGTGGCTACACCTTC,CASSYQGAAWGGYTF
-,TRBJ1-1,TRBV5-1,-,TGCGCCAGCAGCTTGCGGGGCACTGAAGCTTTCTTT,CASSLRGTEAFF
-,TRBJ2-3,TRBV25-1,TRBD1,TGTGCCAGCAGGCCGACAGGGGATACGCAGTATTTT,CASRPTGDTQYF
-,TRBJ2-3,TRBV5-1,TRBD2,TGCGCCAGCAGCTTGGCCGGGACTAGCGGCACAGATACGCAGTATTTT,CASSLAGTSGTDTQYF
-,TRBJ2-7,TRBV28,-,TGTGCCAGCAGTTTAGCCCTAGGACAGCTTCTCTTC,CASSLALGQLLF
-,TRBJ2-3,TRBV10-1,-,TGCGCCAGCAGTGAGGGTGGCGGTGGTGTCGATACGCAGTATTTT,CASSEGGGGVDTQYF
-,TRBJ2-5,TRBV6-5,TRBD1,TGTGCCAGCAGTCCCGCAGGACAGGTTCGTAAGACCCAGTACTTC,CASSPAGQVRKTQYF
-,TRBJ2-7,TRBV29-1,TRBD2,TGCAGCGTTGAGGCGGGGGGCTCCTACGAGCAGTACTTC,CSVEAGGSYEQYF
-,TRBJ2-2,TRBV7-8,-,TGTGCCAGCATCAGAGGGAACACCGGGGAGCTGTTTTTT,CASIRGNTGELFF
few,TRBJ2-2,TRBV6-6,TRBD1,TGTGCCAGCAGTTCCGGACAGGGGGTATTTTCCGGGGAGCTGTTTTTT,CASSSGQGVFSGELFF
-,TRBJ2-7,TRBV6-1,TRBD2,TGTGCCAGCAGTGAAGAAGCCCTAGCGGGGGCCTCCTACGAGCAGTACTTC,CASSEEALAGASYEQYF
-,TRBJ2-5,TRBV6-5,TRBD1,TGTGCCAGCAGGTATCAGGGGGCAGGAGGAGAGACCCAGTACTTC,CASRYQGAGGETQYF
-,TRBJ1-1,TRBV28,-,TGTGCCAGCAGTTTATCCGCAGAACCTGAAGCTTTCTTT,CASSLSAEPEAFF
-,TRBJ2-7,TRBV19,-,TGTGCCAGTAGTACATCCTCTAGCGTCTACGAGCAGTACTTC,CASSTSSSVYEQYF
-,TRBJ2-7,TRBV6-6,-,TGTGCCAGCAGTCATTCCTACGAGCAGTACTTC,CASSHSYEQYF
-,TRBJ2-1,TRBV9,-,TGTGCCAGCAGCGTAGGGTCCCGGACTCTCTACAATGAGCAGTTCTTC,CASSVGSRTLYNEQFF
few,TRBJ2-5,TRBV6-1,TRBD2,TGTGCCAGCAGTGAGCCGGGACTAGCGGGAGACGACCAAGAGACCCAGTACTTC,CASSEPGLAGDDQETQYF
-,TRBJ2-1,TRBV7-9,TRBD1,TGTGCCAGCAATAGACAGGGGGCCTACAATGAGCAGTTCTTC,CASNRQGAYNEQFF
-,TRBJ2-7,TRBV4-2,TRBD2,TGTGCCAGCAGCCAAACTAGCGGTCCTGCCTACGAGCAGTACTTC,CASSQTSGPAYEQYF
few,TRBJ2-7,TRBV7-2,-,TGTGCCAGCAGCGAGCAGGGTTACGAGCAGTACTTC,CASSEQGYEQYF
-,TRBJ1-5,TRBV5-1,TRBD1,TGCGCCAGCAGGGAGACAGGGGTAGGCAATCAGCCCCAGCATTTT,CASRETGVGNQPQHF
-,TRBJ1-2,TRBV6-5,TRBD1,TGTGCCAGCAGTTACTCCACGACAGGGGACTATGGCTACACCTTC,CASSYSTTGDYGYTF
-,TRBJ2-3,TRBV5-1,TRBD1,TGCGCCAGCAGAAGGGGGCAACCCACAGATACGCAGTATTTT,CASRRGQPTDTQYF
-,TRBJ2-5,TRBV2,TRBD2,TGTGCCAGCAACCTGGGACTAGCGGGAGGTGTAGAGACCCAGTACTTC,CASNLGLAGGVETQYF
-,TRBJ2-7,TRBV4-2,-,TGTGCCAGCAGCCCGGACTGGACCCCCTCCTACGAGCAGTACTTC,CASSPDWTPSYEQYF